This TCR beta chain was obtained from a study of cytomegalovirus exposure and HLA in healthy donors. General study points: Certain sequence variants were highly shared and formed a cluster, and this cluster was likely a sequencing artifact. Previously analyzed data showed that most TCR beta V segments were productive at a frequency of about 87% or about 30%. What a later analysis showed was that several of the most significant clusters appeared linked to common viral pathogens. Across donors, sequencing depth was assumed by presence/absence analyses to be roughly uniform.

PCR was performed using 60 Vbeta and 13 Jbeta primers. Sequencing used immunoSEQ multiplex PCR; TCRdb keeps in-frame clones, though not all of them. The data show about 130,000 clones, about 82% seen once. V lost 0 bases, J lost 4 bases, and 7 bases stayed unmatched. The CDR3 totals 16 residues. Germline CDR1 is MNHNS and CDR2 is SASEGT. A word on this clone: Its target is not known.

The rearrangement joins TRBV6-1 to TRBJ2-3; 7 bases line up with TRBD2. The material sequenced was PBMCs. The TCR was taken from a boy under 18 in good health and CMV-seronegative. The CDR3 nucleotides read TGTGCCAGCAGTGAAGCGACGCCGGGAGGACCAGATACGCAGTATTTT. Its protein product is CASSEATPGGPDTQYF.